The source of this TCR beta chain is a study of shared clonotypes between healthy human individuals (dated by TCRdb to about 2020). Notes on the research overall: The cohort comprised two women and three men aged 18 to 49 years. To estimate repertoire size and how much clonotypes are shared between individuals, the study performed deep sequencing of blood TCR repertoires from roughly five healthy adults. For each donor, CD4 naive and CD4 memory were each run on three plates, CD8 naive on two plates, and CD8 memory on one plate. Per donor, leukapheresis produced somewhere between about 0.94 and 9.5 billion PBMCs. Different laboratories and diverse techniques were used to prepare libraries and sequence TCR repertoires, to increase sequencing depth and limit assay-specific biases. Study-wide conclusions, independent of this receptor: Because the study included a small number of donors, the genetic and exposure-history diversity represented was limited. Pairwise subsampling led to the expectation that sequencing depth would affect the degree of clonotype sharing among donors. Higher generation probabilities were observed for clonotypes shared by all four sorted-subset donors than for non-shared clonotypes. Estimated clonotype richness was generally larger for naive than for memory subsets. When a handful of donors were compared, the shared fraction of clonotypes was about 5% for naive CD4, roughly 3.3% for naive CD8, 2.3% for memory CD4, and around 0.37% for memory CD8. Sampling was limited to blood, and TCR repertoires in tissue likely differ from TCR repertoires in blood. Incomplete sequencing was indicated by rarefaction of sorted-subset datasets, despite the large sequencing depth.

Using the deep immunoSEQ assay, multiplex PCR amplified TCR CDR3 regions from genomic DNA. Extracted genomic DNA from each cell subset was spread evenly across all wells of several immunoSEQ 96-well plates, with each plate serving as a replicate. Each replicate PCR for sorted subsets received around 200 ng genomic DNA, equal to some 32,000 T cell genomes. The purified libraries were quantified using a Qubit 3.0 fluorometer, sized with a Bioanalyzer 2100, and then quantified again using the KAPA Library Quantification kit. A separate single-read 150-cycle Illumina NextSeq 550 flow cell was used to sequence each immunoSEQ 96-well plate. Processing in the source paper ran as follows. The immunoSEQ output contained only junctional sequences without quality scores, so filtering could not match that applied to full-length reads. Sequences were annotated with PyIR, a Python wrapper for IgBLAST v1.9, using IMGT germline references to assign V/J genes and CDR3. Reads were removed for weak V/J assignments (E-value above 1e-6), missing CDR3, stop codons, out-of-frame junctions, or ambiguous translated residues. V3J clonotypes were defined as sequences sharing an identical inferred V gene, J gene, and CDR3 amino acid sequence. Percentage overlap between repertoires was computed as shared unique clonotypes divided by the size of the smaller repertoire. Repertoire richness was assessed with RTK rarefaction, the Chao1 estimator, and Recon v2.1 estimates of unobserved clonotypes. OLGA was used to compute generation probabilities for all TCRbeta clonotypes that the gDNA method yielded from a few donors. Entries here come from immuneACCESS through TCRdb and include only in-frame sequences with V and J called. Some clones fail to appear in such tables; in the studies checked, an unresolved V gene covers under half of the shortfall, and the cause of the remainder is unknown. V and J calls and clone size are given by that table; D and trimming were obtained from the DNA. The sample table holds some 660,000 clones, of which around 73% were seen once. The ten largest account for around 2% of the sample.

The CDR3 runs 15 residues from the cysteine to the phenylalanine. Only the CDR3 portion is preserved as DNA: 45 bases, with reading frame beginning at the first base. V and J are truncated by 7 bases and 6 bases respectively, leaving an intervening sequence of 23 bases. CDR1 and CDR2 are drawn from the germline V gene: SQVTM, ANQGSEA. This clone was observed at least ten times. Its antigen has not been determined. Base qualities are missing; no much larger clone stands one base away. The donors were healthy, HIV-negative adults who had no recently reported acute infections or vaccinations. Only Caucasian adults living in Nashville, Tennessee, USA were represented among the donors. CD4+ T cells were enriched by magnetic negative selection, after which naive cells were positively selected on CD45RA and the negative fraction was taken as the memory subset. After blood collection by leukapheresis, PBMCs were isolated using Ficoll-Histopaque density gradient centrifugation and then cryopreserved in the vapor phase of liquid nitrogen. Analytical flow cytometry was used to check the purity and quantity of each magnetically sorted T cell population. Each sorted fraction had its genomic DNA isolated and then quantified by UV absorbance on a Nanodrop 2000c.

The rearrangement joined TRBV29-1 to TRBJ2-3; TRBD1 is a possible D gene, resting on 6 matching bases. The source is a woman in her twenties or thirties in good health. Sequences were obtained from memory CD4+ T cells sorted from blood. Per the publication, the cell subset or site label means: CD45RA-negative fraction. In nucleotide form, the sequence is TGCAGCGCCCTGAGGGGGACCTTGGATACGGATACGCAGTATTTT. This encodes CSALRGTLDTDTQYF.